This T cell receptor beta chain was recovered during a study of Ad26.COV2.S vaccination and SARS-CoV-2 variants. Across the study: Ad26.COV2.S shots went into the muscle once or twice, 56 days apart. Points from the study as a whole: In TCR breadth and depth analyses, total T cell responses may have been underestimated.

Treatment noted: roughly 20 received Ad26.COV2.S at low or high dose, single or two shots; about five received placebo; per-sample allocation not given. The investigators took samples on day 63 after the first vaccine or placebo injection. Worth noting for this clone: Its antigen is currently unknown.

Measured with immunoSEQ multiplex PCR; TCRdb has only the in-frame clones, and not every one. The sample carries a few hundred thousand clones, more than 75% recorded once. The sequences come from peripheral blood, collected in a trial of Ad26.COV2.S vaccine versus placebo. This sequence originates from a person aged 18-60 years who received the Ad26.COV2.S COVID-19 vaccine or a placebo.

The CDR3: CASSQGVETGWYNEQFF. CDR3 nucleotide sequence: TGTGCCAGCAGCCAAGGGGTAGAGACAGGGTGGTACAATGAGCAGTTCTTC. This chain joins TRBV14 and TRBJ2-1; 7 nucleotides match TRBD1. Germline trimming cut 1 base from V and 4 bases from J; bases unmatched to any gene: 10. The CDR3 is 17 residues long. Germline V CDR1 and CDR2: SGHDN, FVKESK.